These 26 T cell receptor beta chains share one sample of origin, sequenced in a study of vaccination and CD4 T cells after COVID-19. The Oncomine TCR Beta short-read assay was what sequenced the DNA obtained from cultured CD4+ T cells. MiXCR, run by TCRdb on the PCR reads, gives a single entry per CDR3 protein. Found here are around 22,000 distinct CDR3 sequences, approximately 30% of them singletons; the top ten hold over 10%. Treatment in this sample: roughly 10-day PBMC culture with coronavirus spike peptide pools or control peptides (ViraFEST assay). These receptors have no identified antigens. The specimen sequenced was cultured CD4+ T cells from blood. These receptors were taken from a human donor with COVID-19.

V gene TRBV19 combines with J gene TRBJ1-6, with 9 bases that match TRBD1. V lost 3 bases and J lost 8; bases outside the gene matches: 5. Germline values: CDR1 LNHDA, CDR2 SQIVND (reference sequence). The CDR3 contains 15 residues. The CDR3 nucleotides read TGTGCCAGTAGTATGGAGGGACAGGGATATTCACCCCTCCACTTT. Its translation is CASSMEGQGYSPLHF.

This chain uses TRBV28 with TRBJ2-7; the match to TRBD2 covers 12 bases. The J segment lost 7 bases and the V segment lost 8 bases, leaving 12 bases of the junction unmatched. The CDR3 is made up of 15 amino acids. Germline V gives CDR1 MDHEN, CDR2 SYDVKM. CDR3 sequence: CASGLAGGLAGEQYF. Here the CDR3 DNA reads TGTGCCAGCGGGCTAGCGGGGGGGCTTGCAGGGGAGCAGTACTTC.

The chain is built from TRBV4-2 and TRBJ1-1; 7 bases fit TRBD1. The CDR3 runs 16 residues. V dropped 4 bases and J dropped 4; count of bases not matched to a gene: 12. Germline CDR1 reads LGHNA; CDR2 reads YNFKEQ. CDR3 residues: CASSLPNRDSRTEAFF. The CDR3 region has the DNA TGTGCCAGCAGCCTTCCAAACCGGGACAGTCGCACTGAAGCTTTCTTT.

This CDR3 reads CASSLRAGSGYTF. Written as DNA, the CDR3 is TGTGCCAGCAGCCTAAGGGCAGGGAGTGGCTACACCTTC. This sequence joins TRBV3-1 and TRBJ1-2; D might be TRBD1 (5 bases). The germline V and J ends were trimmed by 4 bases and 7 bases, with 13 bases remaining between them. The CDR3 has 13 amino acids. Germline values: CDR1 LGHDT, CDR2 YNNKEL (reference sequence).

This sequence joins TRBV5-8 and TRBJ2-1; 9 nucleotides align to TRBD1. J lost 2 bases, V lost 0 bases, and 3 bases had no gene match. This CDR3 is built from 16 residues. Germline V gene lookup returns CDR1 SGHTS and CDR2 YDEGEE. The CDR3 sequence is CASSLAGQGPYNEQFF. The CDR3 region has the DNA TGTGCCAGCAGCTTGGCGGGACAGGGACCCTACAATGAGCAGTTCTTC.

The chain carries TRBV18 and TRBJ2-5; the D call may be TRBD1 or TRBD2 (5 bases each). The V end was cut by 6 bases, the J end by 2 bases, with 10 bases between. Germline CDR1 and CDR2: KGHSH and LQKENI. The CDR3 runs to 13 residues. In DNA, the CDR3 is TGTGCCAGCTCCCCGGGACCGCAAGAGACCCAGTACTTC. Amino acid sequence: CASSPGPQETQYF.

The chain links TRBV7-9 to TRBJ1-5; no reliable D call. The CDR3 is 16 residues long. CDR1 is SEHNR, CDR2 FQNEAQ, per germline (reference sequence). Deletions cut 1 base from V and 3 bases from J, with 13 bases between. The CDR3 DNA reads TGTGCCAGCAGCTTAGGGGTAGGGAAGCCCAATCAGCCCCAGCATTTT. Encoded protein: CASSLGVGKPNQPQHF.

This clonotype showed up just once. V usage is TRBV4-1 and J usage is TRBJ2-7, with D perhaps matching TRBD2 (5 bases). V lost 4 bases and J lost 7, with 17 bases in between. The germline V gene has CDR1 MGHRA and CDR2 YSYEKL. CDR3 length equals 14 residues. The CDR3 protein is CASSPGMTIREQYF. CDR3 sequence (DNA): TGCGCCAGCAGCCCAGGTATGACTATTCGTGAGCAGTACTTC.

This chain uses TRBV7-6 with TRBJ1-3, with 9 positions matching TRBD1. Germline loops: CDR1 SGHVS, CDR2 FNYEAQ. The CDR3 loop spans 16 amino acids. Trimming cost V 8 bases and J 5 bases; bases outside gene matches: 13. The CDR3 spells CASSHGGDRVRNTIYF. CDR3 in DNA: TGTGCCAGCTCCCACGGTGGGGACAGGGTCCGAAACACCATATATTTT.

This rearrangement joins TRBV7-8 to TRBJ1-1, with 7 bases lining up with TRBD1. This CDR3 region has 13 residues. Germline values: CDR1 SGHVS, CDR2 FQNEAQ. Trimming took 2 bases from V and 3 from J; bases not matched to a gene: 0. DNA of the CDR3: TGTGCCAGCAGCTTAACAGGGGACACTGAAGCTTTCTTT. Its translation is CASSLTGDTEAFF.

This clonotype has only a few counts. This chain joins TRBV7-2 and TRBJ1-1; D may be TRBD1 (5 bases). The germline V gene encodes CDR1 SGHTA and CDR2 FQGNSA. With 6 bases removed from V and 1 base from J, the gap between germline ends came to 12 bases. This CDR3 is built from 14 residues. CDR3 DNA: TGTGCCAGCAGGACCGAGGGGACGAACACTGAAGCTTTCTTT. Amino acids: CASRTEGTNTEAFF. Full variable domain (missing parts from reference TRBV7-2 and TRBJ1-1): GAGVSQSPSNKVTEKGKDVELRCDPISGHTALYWYRQSLGQGLEFLIYFQGNSAPDKSGLPSDRFSAERTGGSVSTLTIQRTQQEDSAVYLCASRTEGTNTEAFFGQGTRLTVV.

The chain joins TRBV10-1 to TRBJ2-3; a possible D gene is TRBD1 (6 bases). Germline values: CDR1 WNHNN, CDR2 SYGVQD (reference sequence). V lost 1 base and J lost 4, with 18 bases in between. CDR3 length: 17 residues. The CDR3 DNA reads as TGCGCCAGCAGTGAGTTTCGTGGCAGGGGCAAAGCAGATACGCAGTATTTT. Its protein is CASSEFRGRGKADTQYF.

The chain couples TRBV15 to TRBJ1-2, with D perhaps matching TRBD1 (5 bases). This CDR3 has 15 residues. Germline V gene lookup returns CDR1 LNHNV and CDR2 YYDKDF (reference sequence). V lost 0 bases, J lost 2 bases, and 10 bases lay in between. In DNA, the CDR3 is TGTGCCACCAGCAGAGATACGGGGGGGAACTATGGCTACACCTTC. Residues: CATSRDTGGNYGYTF.

In this sample, this clonotype turned up once. V is TRBV20-1 and J is TRBJ1-2; D remains ambiguous. The V end was cut by 8 bases, the J end by 5 bases, with 15 bases between. The CDR3 runs 12 residues. CDR1 DFQATT and CDR2 SNEGSKA come from the germline V gene (reference sequence). The CDR3 protein is CSTTANGYGYTF. As DNA, the CDR3 is TGCAGTACTACCGCAAACGGGTATGGCTACACCTTC.

There are a few counts of this clonotype. The chain employs TRBV6-2 or TRBV6-3 and TRBJ2-7; no reliable D call. The CDR3 has 14 residues. V dropped 0 bases and J dropped 7 bases, with 13 bases sitting between them. CDR1 is MNHEY and CDR2 is SVGEGT in the germline V gene. The DNA of the CDR3 is TGTGCCAGCAGTTACTCGATTCCCGCCGGGGAGCAGTACTTC. It specifies CASSYSIPAGEQYF.

CDR3 sequence reads: CASRLTGVTYEQYF. The CDR3 bases are TGTGCCAGCAGGCTAACAGGCGTCACCTACGAGCAGTACTTC. The chain carries TRBV6-2 or TRBV6-3 and TRBJ2-7; weak D call: TRBD1 (5 bases). The germline V gene encodes CDR1 MNHEY and CDR2 SVGEGT. The CDR3 extends over 14 amino acids. Trimming pared 6 bases from V and 2 bases from J, leaving 14 bases between.

This clonotype was detected once. This chain connects TRBV7-2 to TRBJ1-3; D gene ambiguous. The germline gives CDR1 SGHTA, CDR2 FQGNSA. This CDR3 is 13 amino acids long. Trimming left V 11 bases short and J 4 bases short, with 15 bases between. The CDR3 bases are TGTGCCCTTATGAACCCCGGAGGAAACACCATATATTTT. As protein: CALMNPGGNTIYF.

This sequence joins TRBV6-7 and TRBJ2-5, with D perhaps assigned TRBD1 or TRBD2 (5 bases each). TRBV6-7 is known as an ORF, though its function is uncertain. The CDR3 has 14 residues. Trimming cost V 2 bases and J 3 bases, with 10 bases left between them. The CDR3 spells CASSYGWGKETQYF. CDR3 DNA: TGTGCCAGCAGTTACGGGTGGGGGAAAGAGACCCAGTACTTC.

The chain employs TRBV4-3 and TRBJ2-7; D is unresolved. The length of the CDR3 is 15 residues. Per germline, CDR1 LGHNA and CDR2 YSLEER. The V gene lost 0 bases and the J gene lost 1 base, with 10 bases spanning the gap. CDR3 sequence (DNA): TGCGCCAGCAGCCAAGATTTCTACAGTTCCTACGAGCAGTACTTC. Its translation: CASSQDFYSSYEQYF.

The chain carries TRBV20-1 and TRBJ2-1; 10 nucleotides match TRBD2. In germline, CDR1 is DFQATT, CDR2 SNEGSKA (reference sequence). This CDR3 spans 14 amino acids. CDR3 DNA sequence: TGCAGAGCCCATAGCGGGGGGCTTTACAATGAGCAGTTCTTC. This codes for CRAHSGGLYNEQFF.

The chain recombines TRBV2 with TRBJ1-5, with TRBD1 matching over 7 bases. The CDR3 spans 14 residues. V lost 6 bases and J lost 6; bases outside the gene matches: 8. CDR1 and CDR2 from the germline V gene are SNHLY and FYNNEI. Here the CDR3 DNA reads TGTGCCAGCAGCCAAGGGGGCTGGGGTCAGCCCCAGCATTTT. This encodes CASSQGGWGQPQHF.

CDR3 protein: CSARGEKSTGELFF. For the CDR3, the DNA is TGCAGTGCTAGAGGGGAAAAGTCCACCGGGGAGCTGTTTTTT. The gene calls are TRBV20-1 and TRBJ2-2; D is uncertain. Trimming pared 1 base from V and 4 bases from J, leaving 10 bases between. Germline-derived CDR1 and CDR2 are DFQATT and SNEGSKA (reference sequence). This CDR3 has 14 residues.

This clonotype was seen a few times. The junction departs from the called germline gene at one end, perhaps through a read error. The chain is built from TRBV6-1 and TRBJ2-2; D might be TRBD2 (6 bases). Germline CDR1 and CDR2: MNHNS and SASEGT. This CDR3 is 17 amino acids long. CDR3 bases: TGTGCCATCAGTGAGTCGGGTCGAGGAGGGCATGGCGGGGAGCTGTTTTTT. Its translation is CAISESGRGGHGGELFF.

This chain uses TRBV6-1 with TRBJ2-5; 7 bases match TRBD2. The ends lost 8 bases at V and 5 bases at J; junction bases unmatched: 11. The CDR3 has 14 residues. Per the germline V gene, CDR1 is MNHNS and CDR2 is SASEGT. CDR3 sequence reads: CASGGGWGGETQYF. In nucleotides, the CDR3 is TGTGCCAGCGGGGGGGGTTGGGGTGGCGAGACCCAGTACTTC.

The chain is built from TRBV11-3 and TRBJ1-1, with D unclear. CDR3 length: 13 residues. Germline lookup yields CDR1 SGHNT and CDR2 YENEEA. V was clipped by 0 bases and J by 3 bases, with 5 bases between them. Written as DNA, the CDR3 is TGTGCCAGCAGCTTAGAGTCCTACACTGAAGCTTTCTTT. Its protein product is CASSLESYTEAFF.

This clonotype has a handful of counts. The chain links TRBV6-2 or TRBV6-3 to TRBJ2-3; 13 bases match TRBD2. This CDR3 is built from 17 residues. Germline V gene lookup returns CDR1 MNHEY and CDR2 SVGEGT. V was pared by 6 bases and J by 1 base, with 7 bases of the junction left unmatched. Here the CDR3 reads CASSRTSGGVRTDTQYF. The CDR3 DNA follows: TGTGCCAGCAGCCGGACTAGCGGGGGCGTCCGCACAGATACGCAGTATTTT.